Listed here are 19 T cell receptor beta chains from one sample, sequenced in a study of shared clonotypes between healthy human individuals. Clones were read by immunoSEQ multiplex PCR, and TCRdb kept only the in-frame ones, dropping some. Of some 2 million clones listed, about 95% were seen once; the top ten hold more than 0.95%. Naive CD8 cells were CD45RO-negative, positively selected for CCR7, excluding terminally differentiated effector memory CD45RA+ cells. Material for sequencing was naive CD8+ T cells sorted from blood. These receptors were obtained from a man aged 18 to 30 in good health.

The chain combines TRBV7-9 with TRBJ2-7; D is unresolved. CDR1 is SEHNR and CDR2 is FQNEAQ in the germline V gene (reference sequence). Trimming pared 2 bases from V and 5 bases from J, leaving 13 bases between. This CDR3 spans 14 amino acids. Written as DNA, the CDR3 is TGTGCCAGCAGCTTAAGCTACCAGCAGGACGAGCAGTACTTC. Translation gives CASSLSYQQDEQYF.

The chain combines TRBV18 with TRBJ2-7; D possibly corresponds to TRBD1 (5 bases). Germline values: CDR1 KGHSH, CDR2 LQKENI. The V end was cut by 1 base, the J end by 3 bases, with 13 bases between. This CDR3 has 15 residues. The CDR3 sequence is CASSPRDSTFYEQYF. CDR3 in DNA: TGTGCCAGCTCACCACGTGACAGTACATTCTACGAGCAGTACTTC.

V is TRBV23-1 and J is TRBJ2-3; TRBD1 matches at 9 bases. TRBV23-1 is annotated as an ORF whose role is uncertain. The CDR3 sequence is 15 residues long. The trim removed 5 bases at V and 5 bases at J, leaving 8 bases unmatched. As DNA, the CDR3 is TGCGCCAGCAGTGACAGGACAGGGGCCGGAGATACGCAGTATTTT. This translates into CASSDRTGAGDTQYF.

This chain links TRBV5-6 with TRBJ1-6; 7 bases agree with TRBD1. The germline V gene encodes CDR1 SGHDT and CDR2 YYEEEE. Losses at the gene ends were 1 base for V and 5 bases for J; bases not matched to a gene: 0. The CDR3 length is 14 residues. CDR3 sequence (DNA): TGTGCCAGCAGCTTGCAGGGGGATAATTCACCCCTCCACTTT. Amino acid sequence: CASSLQGDNSPLHF.

In this sample, this clone turned up once. This same CDR3 is encoded by further DNA sequences in the sample. V gene TRBV9 combines with J gene TRBJ2-7; 8 bases align to TRBD1. From germline, CDR1 is SGDLS and CDR2 YYNGEE. J was trimmed by 2 bases and V by 3 bases; bases with no gene match: 7. There are 15 residues in the CDR3. The CDR3 is CASSAGQGKTYEQYF. The CDR3 DNA reads TGTGCCAGCAGCGCTGGACAGGGTAAGACCTACGAGCAGTACTTC.

This rearrangement joins TRBV20-1 to TRBJ2-5, with D hard to call. CDR1 and CDR2 (germline): DFQATT, SNEGSKA (reference sequence). The length of the CDR3 is 11 residues. Trimming cost V 8 bases and J 7 bases, with 14 bases left between them. The CDR3 sequence is CSQRPMGTQYF. CDR3 nucleotides: TGCAGTCAAAGACCGATGGGGACCCAGTACTTC.

This rearrangement joins TRBV6-1 to TRBJ2-3; TRBD1 is a possible D gene (5 bases). The CDR3 has 14 residues. V dropped 2 bases and J dropped 4 bases, with 10 bases sitting between them. Germline loops: CDR1 MNHNS, CDR2 SASEGT. CDR3 protein: CASSESPGPDTQYF. The CDR3 bases are TGTGCCAGCAGTGAATCGCCAGGGCCAGATACGCAGTATTTT.

V usage is TRBV6-1 and J usage is TRBJ1-6, with no clear D. CDR1 and CDR2 (germline): MNHNS, SASEGT. The CDR3 covers 14 residues. V was pared by 10 bases and J by 2 bases, with 12 bases between. CDR3 sequence: CATWVPAYNSPLHF. CDR3 in DNA: TGTGCCACTTGGGTACCGGCCTATAATTCACCCCTCCACTTT.

This rearrangement joins TRBV5-5 to TRBJ1-1; D unclear. The V and J ends lost 0 bases and 4 bases respectively, with 13 bases between them. CDR1 and CDR2 from the germline V gene are SGHKS and YYEKEE (reference sequence). The CDR3 sequence is 15 residues long. CDR3 DNA sequence: TGTGCCAGCAGCTTGGACCTGCTAGTAAGCACTGAAGCTTTCTTT. Translating gives CASSLDLLVSTEAFF.

The genes are TRBV6-1 and TRBJ2-5; 7 bases map to TRBD2. The CDR3 extends over 16 amino acids. CDR1 and CDR2 (germline): MNHNS, SASEGT. J gave up 5 bases and V 5 bases, and 14 bases lay outside the gene matches. CDR3 sequence reads: CASSQGGEGLGETQYF. CDR3 in DNA: TGTGCCAGCAGTCAAGGAGGGGAGGGTCTTGGGGAGACCCAGTACTTC.

CDR3 loop: CASSIGTAYEQYF. DNA for the CDR3: TGTGCCAGCAGCATAGGGACAGCCTACGAGCAGTACTTC. This chain links TRBV7-2 with TRBJ2-7, with 7 nucleotides matching TRBD1. Germline V gene data show CDR1 as SGHTA and CDR2 as FQGNSA. Trimming took 5 bases from V and 2 from J; bases not matched to a gene: 3. This CDR3 comprises 13 residues.

The chain has TRBV7-9 and TRBJ2-7; D not resolved. The germline gives CDR1 SEHNR, CDR2 FQNEAQ (reference sequence). The ends were cut back, 5 bases at V and 3 bases at J, with 14 bases in the middle. CDR3 length: 14 residues. CDR3 nucleotide sequence: TGTGCCAGCAGCCCCAGTGAACGGAGCTACGAGCAGTACTTC. This encodes CASSPSERSYEQYF. The variable domain in full, completed from reference TRBV7-9 and TRBJ2-7, reads DTGVSQNPRHKITKRGQNVTFRCDPISEHNRLYWYRQTLGQGPEFLTYFQNEAQLEKSRLLSDRFSAERPKGSFSTLEIQRTEQGDSAMYLCASSPSERSYEQYFGPGTRLTVT.

With regard to this clone: Different DNA sequences within this sample yield the same CDR3. This chain joins TRBV28 and TRBJ1-3; no firm D call. Germline CDR1 MDHEN, CDR2 SYDVKM. This CDR3 region has 14 residues. V lost 3 bases and J lost 0, with 6 bases in between. CDR3 nucleotide sequence: TGTGCCAGCAGTTTGGGAATCTCTGGAAACACCATATATTTT. Its protein is CASSLGISGNTIYF.

The rearrangement uses TRBV27 and TRBJ1-3; D is perhaps TRBD1 (5 bases). The CDR3 contains 15 residues. Trimming removed 0 bases from V and 3 bases from J, with 9 bases in between. Germline V lookup: CDR1 MNHEY, CDR2 SMNVEV (reference sequence). The CDR3 nucleotides are TGTGCCAGCAGTTTATCAGGGACTGGTGGAAACACCATATATTTT. It is translated as CASSLSGTGGNTIYF.

The chain is built from TRBV4-1 and TRBJ2-5; TRBD2 might be the D (6 bases). The germline CDR1 and CDR2 sequences are MGHRA and YSYEKL. Trimming left V 2 bases short and J 5 bases short, with 12 bases between. The CDR3 covers 14 residues. Written as DNA, the CDR3 is TGCGCCAGCAGCCAACGGGCGGGGATTGAGACCCAGTACTTC. It translates to CASSQRAGIETQYF.

The chain employs TRBV2 and TRBJ1-5, with 9 bases that match TRBD1. V dropped 8 bases and J dropped 4; count of bases not matched to a gene: 6. The germline gives CDR1 SNHLY, CDR2 FYNNEI. This CDR3 comprises 14 residues. The CDR3 here is CASEEGQGNQPQHF. For the CDR3, the DNA is TGTGCCAGCGAAGAAGGACAGGGGAATCAGCCCCAGCATTTT.

Only one count was recorded for this clone. This sequence joins TRBV25-1 and TRBJ1-5, with 10 bases that match TRBD1. The V gene end was trimmed by 3 bases and the J gene end by 7 bases; junction bases not matched to a gene: 6. CDR1 and CDR2 (germline): MGHDK, SYGVNS. The CDR3 spans 15 residues. DNA of the CDR3: TGTGCCAGCAGTGACGGACAGGGGGAGTGGCAGCCCCAGCATTTT. Protein product: CASSDGQGEWQPQHF. Drawing the rest from reference TRBV25-1 and TRBJ1-5, the complete variable domain is EADIYQTPRYLVIGTGKKITLECSQTMGHDKMYWYQQDPGMELHLIHYSYGVNSTEKGDLSSESTVSRIRTEHFPLTLESARPSHTSQYLCASSDGQGEWQPQHFGDGTRLSIL.

This chain connects TRBV28 to TRBJ2-7, with D perhaps assigned TRBD1 or TRBD2 (6 bases each). In germline, CDR1 is MDHEN, CDR2 SYDVKM. This CDR3 region has 17 residues. The ends were cut back, 5 bases at V and 7 bases at J, with 27 bases in the middle. The DNA for the CDR3 is TGTGCCAGCAGTCCCCACCCGGGGGCACGGGCTCTGGGGGAGCAGTACTTC. Its protein product is CASSPHPGARALGEQYF.

V gene TRBV6-7 combines with J gene TRBJ2-5; the D is unclear. TRBV6-7 has ORF status, its function being uncertain. The germline V and J ends were trimmed by 2 bases and 4 bases, with 14 bases remaining between them. The CDR3 contains 15 residues. The DNA of the CDR3 is TGTGCCAGCAGTTACGCCACGACGAACAGAGAGACCCAGTACTTC. Amino acids: CASSYATTNRETQYF.